What follows are 31 T cell receptor beta chains derived from one specimen sequenced in a study of human T cells and chemical hapten exposure. TCRdb recomputed calls from the RACE reads with MiXCR, one row per CDR3 protein. Altogether 30,000 to 40,000 distinct CDR3 sequences are present, roughly 5.4% being singletons, with the ten largest covering roughly 12%. Described time point: healthy volunteer bleed at 6 weeks. Total RNA came from unfractionated whole blood. Sequenced material: whole blood. The receptors here all came from a human donor in good health. Some clones in this sample may be carry-over from other donors' samples.

This clonotype was recorded at least ten times. V usage is TRBV12-3 or TRBV12-4 and J usage is TRBJ1-5; D is unresolved. CDR3 length: 12 residues. With 8 bases removed from V and 4 bases from J, the gap between germline ends came to 9 bases. CDR3 coding DNA: TGTGCCAGCGCTAAAAGGAATCAGCCCCAGCATTTT. Translation gives CASAKRNQPQHF.

The chain employs TRBV2 and TRBJ1-1, with 7 bases matching TRBD1. V dropped 7 bases and J dropped 2; count of bases not matched to a gene: 10. Germline V CDR1 and CDR2: SNHLY, FYNNEI. CDR3 length: 15 amino acids. The CDR3 DNA reads TGTGCCAGCATCAAGGGGGCAGGGGTAAACACTGAAGCTTTCTTT. Amino acids: CASIKGAGVNTEAFF.

CDR3 region: CASSQGSQGHSPLHF. The DNA of the CDR3 is TGTGCCAGCAGCCAAGGTTCGCAGGGCCATTCACCCCTCCACTTT. The chain joins TRBV4-2 to TRBJ1-6, with D perhaps matching TRBD1 (5 bases). CDR1 is LGHNA and CDR2 is YNFKEQ in the germline V gene. The CDR3 has 15 residues. Trimming removed 1 base at V and 8 bases at J, with 12 bases between.

This clonotype was seen at least ten times. This chain uses TRBV5-1 with TRBJ2-3, with a tentative D call TRBD1 (6 bases). The CDR3 is made up of 14 amino acids. Germline V CDR1 and CDR2: SGHRS, YFSETQ. Trimming took 4 bases from V and 3 from J, leaving 12 bases between them. CDR3 loop: CASSPQGVTDTQYF. The CDR3 DNA reads TGCGCCAGCAGCCCACAGGGAGTAACAGATACGCAGTATTTT.

The chain recombines TRBV7-2 with TRBJ1-2; D is unclear. The germline gives CDR1 SGHTA, CDR2 FQGNSA. This CDR3 is built from 17 residues. Trimming took 4 bases from V and 2 from J, leaving 20 bases between them. The CDR3 DNA reads as TGTGCCAGCAGCTCCCGCGACGGGCAGCCCGAGAACTATGGCTACACCTTC. Protein product: CASSSRDGQPENYGYTF.

This clonotype was counted ten times or more. The CDR3 DNA follows: TGTGCCAGCAGCGAATTAGGGGTGAACACTGAAGCTTTCTTT. It codes for CASSELGVNTEAFF. The rearrangement links TRBV6-6 to TRBJ1-1; possible D gene TRBD1, 5 bases. Germline assignment: CDR1 MNHNY and CDR2 SVGAGI (reference sequence). The CDR3 is made up of 14 amino acids. Trimming shortened V by 6 bases and J by 0 bases, and 11 bases separated the two germline ends.

This clonotype was detected ten times or more. The chain is built from TRBV6-2 or TRBV6-3 and TRBJ1-2; 9 nucleotides line up with TRBD1. Germline V gene sequence: CDR1 MNHEY, CDR2 SVGEGT. V was pared by 6 bases and J by 4 bases, with 9 bases of the junction left unmatched. The CDR3 has 15 residues. CDR3 residues: CASSPRTGDIYGYTF. The CDR3 coding sequence is TGTGCCAGCAGCCCAAGGACAGGGGACATCTATGGCTACACCTTC.

Points on this clonotype: Being one base from a much bigger clone, this may be a read error. The CDR3 region has the DNA TGTGCCAGCAGTTTCTCAGGGATTGGGGCCAACGCCCTGACTTTC. Translation: CASSFSGIGANALTF. V is TRBV28 and J is TRBJ2-6; D may be TRBD1 (5 bases). CDR3 length equals 15 residues. Germline lookup yields CDR1 MDHEN and CDR2 SYDVKM.

This clonotype was observed at least ten times. The V call is TRBV6-5, the J call TRBJ1-1, with a weak D call TRBD1 (5 bases). Trimming removed 6 bases at V and 5 bases at J, with 10 bases between. This CDR3 has 12 amino acids. Germline CDR1 reads MNHEY; CDR2 reads SVGAGI. Here the CDR3 DNA reads TGTGCCAGCAGCTACGGGGGTACTGAAGCTTTCTTT. Protein sequence: CASSYGGTEAFF.

This clonotype was seen ten or more times. The V gene is TRBV12-3 or TRBV12-4, the J gene TRBJ2-7, with 7 bases that match TRBD2. The V and J ends lost 3 bases and 2 bases, in that order; junction bases with no gene match: 7. The CDR3 consists of 15 residues. The CDR3 coding sequence is TGTGCCAGCAGTTTTCGGGGGACTAAGACCTACGAGCAGTACTTC. Amino acids: CASSFRGTKTYEQYF.

This clonotype was counted many times. This chain uses TRBV28 with TRBJ1-1; D remains unclear. The CDR3 length is 14 residues. V was pared by 7 bases and J by 4 bases, with 16 bases between. CDR1 is MDHEN, CDR2 SYDVKM, per germline. The CDR3 loop is CASNPSWKLTEAFF. The DNA for the CDR3 is TGTGCCAGCAACCCTAGTTGGAAACTCACTGAAGCTTTCTTT.

This clonotype was detected ten times or more. V and J are TRBV6-2 or TRBV6-3 and TRBJ1-1; D is uncertain. The germline gives CDR1 MNHEY, CDR2 SVGEGT. V lost 8 bases and J lost 11, with 24 bases in between. The CDR3 has 14 residues. CDR3 region: CASSPNDRPAGAFF. CDR3 DNA sequence: TGTGCCAGCTCCCCGAACGACCGCCCGGCGGGGGCTTTCTTT.

At least ten counts were recorded for this clonotype. The V gene is TRBV2, the J gene TRBJ1-5; the match to TRBD1 covers 7 bases. Germline CDR1 is SNHLY and CDR2 is FYNNEI. V shed 3 bases and J 15 bases; nucleotides not matched to a gene: 5. The CDR3 extends over 11 amino acids. CDR3 amino acids: CASSDWTGRHF. DNA of the CDR3: TGTGCCAGCAGTGACTGGACAGGAAGGCATTTT.

The table lists this clonotype with many counts. The chain has TRBV10-3 and TRBJ2-6; D is ambiguous. Trimming pared 4 bases from V and 0 bases from J, leaving 7 bases between. CDR3 size: 15 residues. Germline assignment: CDR1 ENHRY and CDR2 SYGVKD. The CDR3, as DNA: TGTGCCATCAGTGGAATCACCTCTGGGGCCAACGTCCTGACTTTC. Translating gives CAISGITSGANVLTF.

The chain employs TRBV20-1 and TRBJ2-3; TRBD2 matches at 13 bases. The CDR3 is 15 residues long. V gave up 3 bases and J gave up 2 bases; unmatched junction bases: 2. Germline CDR1 DFQATT, CDR2 SNEGSKA (reference sequence). CDR3 amino acids: CSARGLAGNTDTQYF. The CDR3 DNA is TGCAGTGCTAGGGGACTAGCGGGAAACACAGATACGCAGTATTTT.

This clonotype was counted many times. The chain uses TRBV12-3 or TRBV12-4 and TRBJ2-7; 7 nucleotides align to TRBD1. Trimming took 5 bases from V and 0 from J; bases not matched to a gene: 4. CDR3 length equals 14 residues. CDR3: CASSRQGSSYEQYF. The CDR3 nucleotides are TGTGCCAGCAGTCGACAGGGAAGCTCCTACGAGCAGTACTTC.

This clonotype was picked up many times. The genes are TRBV12-3 or TRBV12-4 and TRBJ2-1; 7 nucleotides match TRBD2. The CDR3 length is 14 residues. Germline trimming cut 3 bases from V and 6 bases from J; bases unmatched to any gene: 5. CDR3 region: CASSFRTSGNEQFF. CDR3 nucleotide sequence: TGTGCCAGCAGTTTCCGGACTAGTGGCAATGAGCAGTTCTTC.

This clonotype was picked up many times. The V gene is TRBV7-9, the J gene TRBJ2-7, with TRBD2 matching over 10 bases. The length of the CDR3 is 16 residues. Germline V lookup: CDR1 SEHNR, CDR2 FQNEAQ (reference sequence). Germline trimming cut 1 base from V and 3 bases from J; bases unmatched to any gene: 6. CDR3 loop: CASSLVPSSGGYEQYF. CDR3 in DNA: TGTGCCAGCAGCTTAGTCCCCTCTAGCGGGGGCTACGAGCAGTACTTC.

Ten or more counts support this clonotype. The V gene is TRBV30, the J gene TRBJ1-3; TRBD1 agrees at 7 bases. J was trimmed by 0 bases and V by 4 bases; bases with no gene match: 0. This CDR3 has 13 residues. CDR1 and CDR2 from the germline V gene are GTSNPN and SVGIG (reference sequence). The CDR3 sequence is CAWTGGSGNTIYF. CDR3 in DNA: TGTGCCTGGACAGGGGGCTCTGGAAACACCATATATTTT.

This clonotype occurred many times. The chain carries TRBV4-2 and TRBJ2-1; perhaps D is TRBD1 or TRBD2 (5 bases each). Germline values: CDR1 LGHNA, CDR2 YNFKEQ. V was trimmed by 8 bases and J by 5 bases, leaving 13 bases between them. The CDR3 totals 13 residues. Here the CDR3 DNA reads TGTGCCAGCCACCCCGGGGACCACAATGAGCAGTTCTTC. This translates into CASHPGDHNEQFF.

This clonotype was counted a few times. The J gene is TRBJ1-1, the V gene TRBV4-2; 7 bases are shared with TRBD1. J gave up 5 bases and V 0 bases, and 9 bases lay outside the gene matches. The germline CDR1 and CDR2 sequences are LGHNA and YNFKEQ. The CDR3 is 16 residues long. CDR3 DNA sequence: TGTGCCAGCAGCCAAGATCGGGACAGATATGAGACTGAAGCTTTCTTT. It codes for CASSQDRDRYETEAFF.

In this sample, this clonotype turned up many times. This chain uses TRBV6-5 with TRBJ2-7; TRBD2 is a possible D gene (5 bases). V was cut by 1 base and J by 7 bases, with 11 bases left in between. This CDR3 is built from 13 residues. Germline V gene lookup returns CDR1 MNHEY and CDR2 SVGAGI. The CDR3 here is CASSYFGELEQYF. As DNA, the CDR3 is TGTGCCAGCAGTTACTTCGGGGAGTTGGAGCAGTACTTC.

As to this clonotype: This may be a read error, as it is one base from a much larger clone. V usage is TRBV7-2 and J usage is TRBJ2-2; D call uncertain. The CDR3 loop spans 13 amino acids. V lost 2 bases to trimming and J lost 9 bases, with 10 bases between them. Germline V lookup: CDR1 SGHTA, CDR2 FQGNSA. The CDR3 nucleotides are TGTGCCAGCAGCTTAAAGGTACTCCGGGAGCTGTTTTTT. Translating it yields CASSLKVLRELFF.

The chain employs TRBV20-1 and TRBJ1-5; D gene ambiguous. V was cut by 4 bases and J by 4 bases, with 14 bases left in between. Germline V gene lookup returns CDR1 DFQATT and CDR2 SNEGSKA (reference sequence). The CDR3 loop spans 14 amino acids. The CDR3 DNA sequence: TGCAGTGCTACCCGGGAAAGAGTTAATCAGCCCCAGCATTTT. Its protein product is CSATRERVNQPQHF.

This clonotype was counted only a few times. This chain connects TRBV28 to TRBJ2-7; 10 nucleotides align to TRBD1. The CDR3 is made up of 14 amino acids. Germline V CDR1 and CDR2: MDHEN, SYDVKM. The J segment lost 2 bases and the V segment lost 7 bases, leaving 5 bases of the junction unmatched. CDR3 sequence reads: CASTTGTGAYEQYF. Here the CDR3 DNA reads TGTGCCAGCACGACTGGGACAGGGGCCTACGAGCAGTACTTC.

This clonotype was counted many times. The chain links TRBV5-6 to TRBJ2-1; D is possibly TRBD1 or TRBD2 (5 bases each). Per germline, CDR1 SGHDT and CDR2 YYEEEE. Trimming took 4 bases from V and 11 from J, leaving 13 bases between them. This CDR3 comprises 12 residues. The CDR3 DNA reads TGTGCCAGCAGCCGAGACCGGGGCCAGCAGTTCTTC. Its protein is CASSRDRGQQFF. The full variable domain, its missing parts supplied by reference TRBV5-6 and TRBJ2-1, is DAGVTQSPTHLIKTRGQQVTLRCSPKSGHDTVSWYQQALGQGPQFIFQYYEEEERQRGNFPDRFSGHQFPNYSSELNVNALLLGDSALYLCASSRDRGQQFFGPGTRLTVL.

This clonotype was picked up many times. The chain couples TRBV30 to TRBJ1-3, with TRBD1 matching 7 bases. The CDR3 sequence is 14 residues long. With 3 bases clipped from V and 4 bases from J, the junction kept 6 bases outside the gene matches. CDR1 and CDR2 (germline): GTSNPN, SVGIG (reference sequence). The CDR3 DNA follows: TGTGCCTGGAGATACCGGGACAGAGGAAACACCATATATTTT. Translated, it gives CAWRYRDRGNTIYF.

There are a few counts of this clonotype. This chain joins TRBV7-2 and TRBJ2-3; weak D call: TRBD2 (5 bases). Germline V gene lookup returns CDR1 SGHTA and CDR2 FQGNSA. CDR3 length equals 13 residues. V lost 8 bases, J lost 2 bases, and 11 bases lay in between. The CDR3 loop reads CASSLRDTDTQYF. CDR3 in DNA: TGTGCCAGCTCCCTTCGGGACACAGATACGCAGTATTTT.

This clonotype was counted many times. The rearrangement links TRBV11-2 to TRBJ2-1, with 9 positions matching TRBD2. CDR1 SGHAT and CDR2 FQNNGV come from the germline V gene. The CDR3 contains 14 residues. V shed 2 bases and J 6 bases; nucleotides not matched to a gene: 2. CDR3 sequence (DNA): TGTGCCAGCAGCTTACTAGCGGGAAGCAATGAGCAGTTCTTC. Translation: CASSLLAGSNEQFF.

The sample holds many counts of this clonotype. The chain carries TRBV28 and TRBJ2-3, with TRBD2 matching over 14 bases. The CDR3 contains 15 residues. CDR1 is MDHEN and CDR2 is SYDVKM in the germline V gene. V lost 6 bases, J lost 7 bases, and 6 bases stayed unmatched. The DNA of the CDR3 is TGTGCCAGCAGATTGACTAGCGGGAGGGTGTATACGCAGTATTTT. Translated, it gives CASRLTSGRVYTQYF.

The V gene is TRBV29-1, the J gene TRBJ2-3; D ambiguous. Trimming pared 1 base from V and 4 bases from J, leaving 12 bases between. The CDR3 runs to 14 residues. Germline CDR1 reads SQVTM; CDR2 reads ANQGSEA. The CDR3 here is CSVEVKRFADTQYF. For the CDR3, the DNA is TGCAGCGTTGAAGTGAAAAGGTTTGCAGATACGCAGTATTTT.